This TCR beta chain was sequenced in a study of a mutant IDH1 vaccine in newly diagnosed glioma. Generated by immunoSEQ multiplex PCR, the TCRdb table keeps only in-frame clones and is missing some. The sample includes around 100,000 clones, nearly 90% seen only once; the top ten take 0.77%. The CDR3 has 13 amino acids. CDR1 and CDR2 from the germline V gene are SGHNT and YYREEE (reference sequence). The V end lost 4 bases, the J end lost 3 bases, and 11 bases lay between the germline ends. The sample's time point: week 47, end of study. Doses comprised 300 ug of mutant IDH1 20-mer peptide each, plus topical imiquimod. This clone was counted a few times. Its antigen is as yet unknown.

This receptor was obtained from a woman aged 45-65 years with glioma. V gene TRBV5-4 combines with J gene TRBJ2-7, with D possibly being TRBD1 or TRBD2 (5 bases each). Sequenced material: PBMCs, taken from a glioma patient whose treatment included an IDH1 peptide vaccine. The DNA of the CDR3 is TGTGCCAGCAGCATCGGGACGTTCTACGAGCAGTACTTC. Translating gives CASSIGTFYEQYF.